The present T cell receptor beta chain was sequenced within a study of blood T cells in healthy people across ages. Note on this clonotype: Antigen unknown.

For the second PCR, which ran for about 7 to 11 cycles, a sample-barcoded 5' primer and a J-beta primer mix were used. Every sample gave at least 3 million paired-end reads containing CDR3. TCRdb re-analysed the 5' RACE reads in MiXCR, keeping a single row per CDR3 protein. Of about 1.7 million distinct CDR3 sequences in the sample, 28% are singletons; the top ten hold around 7.7%. General study findings and limits: Investigators treated diversity estimates from one million T cells as underestimates. Naive CD4+ cell counts and diversity both ran higher in long-lived than in aged donors.

The CDR3 is made up of 14 amino acids. Germline CDR1 SGHAT, CDR2 FQNNGV. The V and J ends lost 4 bases and 9 bases respectively, with 16 bases between them. This clonotype originated in a woman aged 25 to 39 in good health. The specimen sequenced was blood. This chain links TRBV11-2 with TRBJ2-1; D is unresolved. In DNA form, the CDR3 reads TGTGCCAGCAGCTGCCGGGCCCACCTCGGTGAGCAGTTCTTC. Translating gives CASSCRAHLGEQFF. Using reference TRBV11-2 and TRBJ2-1 for the parts outside the CDR3, the full variable domain is EAGVAQSPRYKIIEKRQSVAFWCNPISGHATLYWYQQILGQGPKLLIQFQNNGVVDDSQLPKDRFSAERLKGVDSTLKIQPAKLEDSAVYLCASSCRAHLGEQFFGPGTRLTVL.